Given below is one T cell receptor (beta chain) in context. With V trimmed by 5 bases and J by 5 bases, 9 bases remained unmatched. The CDR3 spans 15 residues. Germline loops: CDR1 MNHEY, CDR2 SVGAGI. These data are taken from a study of T cell changes during pregnancy in multiple sclerosis. Some clones are missing from TCRdb's copy, which holds only in-frame ones; the method was immunoSEQ multiplex PCR. The profile shows 40,000 to 60,000 clones, 94% of them singletons. The genes are TRBV6-5 and TRBJ1-2, with 9 bases fitting TRBD1. The sequence was collected from a female donor with multiple sclerosis, enrolled in a pregnancy study. Material: CD4+ T cells from peripheral blood mononuclear cells, obtained in the first trimester of pregnancy. The CDR3 here is CASSKPGQGLYGYTF. Written as DNA, the CDR3 is TGTGCCAGCAGTAAGCCGGGACAGGGATTGTATGGCTACACCTTC.